The following is a T cell receptor (beta chain) sequence with its context. Its target is unknown. The sample originates from a study of OX40 agonist ivuxolimab in advanced cancers. General study points: It was not determined which antigens were specifically recognized by the peripheral T cells that had undergone clonal expansion. The average count of expanded clones was higher among CD8+ T cells than among CD4+.

The CDR3 extends over 14 amino acids. Germline CDR1 reads LGHNA; CDR2 reads YNFKEQ. The germline V and J ends were trimmed by 0 bases and 3 bases, with 8 bases remaining between them. Sequencing used immunoSEQ multiplex PCR; TCRdb keeps in-frame clones, though not all of them. The table has 30,000 to 40,000 clones, about 93% seen once. The material was CD4+ or CD8+ T cells sorted from blood, obtained in a trial of the OX40 agonist ivuxolimab. The J gene is TRBJ2-5, the V gene TRBV4-2; perhaps D is TRBD1 or TRBD2 (5 bases each). The sequence derives from an adult with an advanced solid tumor such as melanoma, head and neck, liver or kidney cancer. The CDR3 protein is CASSQDMGEETQYF. DNA of the CDR3: TGTGCCAGCAGCCAAGATATGGGGGAAGAGACCCAGTACTTC.